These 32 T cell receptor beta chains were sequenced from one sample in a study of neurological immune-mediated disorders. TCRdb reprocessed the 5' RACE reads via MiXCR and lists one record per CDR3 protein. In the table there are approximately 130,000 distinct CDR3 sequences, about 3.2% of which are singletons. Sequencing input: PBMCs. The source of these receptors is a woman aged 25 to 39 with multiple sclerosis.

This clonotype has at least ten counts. The CDR3 region has the DNA TGTGCCAGCACGGACATTTACAATGAGCAGTTCTTC. This sequence encodes CASTDIYNEQFF. The chain employs TRBV12-3 or TRBV12-4 and TRBJ2-1; the D gene is possibly TRBD1 (5 bases). The CDR3 sequence is 12 residues long. The V end lost 7 bases, the J end lost 4 bases, and 8 bases lay between the germline ends.

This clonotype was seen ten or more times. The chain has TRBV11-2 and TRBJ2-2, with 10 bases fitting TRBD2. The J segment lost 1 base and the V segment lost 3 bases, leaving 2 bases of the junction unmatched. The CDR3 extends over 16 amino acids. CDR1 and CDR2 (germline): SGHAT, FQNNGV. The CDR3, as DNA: TGTGCCAGCAGCTTGGTAGCGGGGGGGAACACCGGGGAGCTGTTTTTT. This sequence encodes CASSLVAGGNTGELFF. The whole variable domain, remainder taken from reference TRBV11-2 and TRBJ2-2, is EAGVAQSPRYKIIEKRQSVAFWCNPISGHATLYWYQQILGQGPKLLIQFQNNGVVDDSQLPKDRFSAERLKGVDSTLKIQPAKLEDSAVYLCASSLVAGGNTGELFFGEGSRLTVL.

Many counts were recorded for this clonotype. The CDR3 sequence is CASSSRTGVGSPLHF. The CDR3 DNA follows: TGTGCCAGCAGTTCCCGGACAGGGGTAGGGTCACCCCTCCACTTT. This chain joins TRBV6-1 and TRBJ1-6, with TRBD1 matching 9 bases. The germline V gene has CDR1 MNHNS and CDR2 SASEGT. The CDR3 runs 15 residues. V shed 5 bases and J 10 bases; nucleotides not matched to a gene: 9.

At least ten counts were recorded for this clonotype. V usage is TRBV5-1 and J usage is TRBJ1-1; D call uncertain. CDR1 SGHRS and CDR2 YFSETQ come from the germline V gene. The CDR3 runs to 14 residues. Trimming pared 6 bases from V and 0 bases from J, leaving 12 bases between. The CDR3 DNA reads TGCGCCAGCACCGCCGGGTCTATGAACACTGAAGCTTTCTTT. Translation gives CASTAGSMNTEAFF.

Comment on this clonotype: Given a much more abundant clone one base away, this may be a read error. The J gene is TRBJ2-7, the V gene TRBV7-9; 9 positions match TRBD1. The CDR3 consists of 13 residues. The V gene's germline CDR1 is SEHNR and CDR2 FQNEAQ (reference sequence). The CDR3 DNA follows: TGTGCCAGCAGCGAGCGGACAGGGGACGAGAAGTACTTC. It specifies CASSERTGDEKYF.

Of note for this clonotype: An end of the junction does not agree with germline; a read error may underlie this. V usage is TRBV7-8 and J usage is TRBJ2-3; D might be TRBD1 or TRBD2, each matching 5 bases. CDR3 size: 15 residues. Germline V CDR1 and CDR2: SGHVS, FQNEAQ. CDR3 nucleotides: TGTGCCAGCAGCAGACAAAGCGGACTGACAGATAAGCAGTATTTT. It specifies CASSRQSGLTDKQYF.

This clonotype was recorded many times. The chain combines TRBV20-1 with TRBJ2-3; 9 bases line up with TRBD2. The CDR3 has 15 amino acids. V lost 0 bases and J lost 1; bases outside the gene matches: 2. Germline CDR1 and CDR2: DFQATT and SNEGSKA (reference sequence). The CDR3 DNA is TGCAGTGCTAGAGAGCTAGCGGGGCGCACAGATACGCAGTATTTT. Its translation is CSARELAGRTDTQYF.

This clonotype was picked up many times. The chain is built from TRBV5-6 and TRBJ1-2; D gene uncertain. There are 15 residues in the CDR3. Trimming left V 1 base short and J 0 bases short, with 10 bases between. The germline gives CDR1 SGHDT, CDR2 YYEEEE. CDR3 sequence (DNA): TGTGCCAGCAGCTTGTCGCCAGAAGCTAACTATGGCTACACCTTC. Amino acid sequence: CASSLSPEANYGYTF.

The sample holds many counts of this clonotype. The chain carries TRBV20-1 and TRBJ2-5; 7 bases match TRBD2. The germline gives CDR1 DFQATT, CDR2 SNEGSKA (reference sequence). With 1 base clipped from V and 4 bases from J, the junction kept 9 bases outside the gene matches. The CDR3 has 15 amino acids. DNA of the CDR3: TGCAGTGCTAGAGTCCCACTAGCGTTTGGAGAGACCCAGTACTTC. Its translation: CSARVPLAFGETQYF.

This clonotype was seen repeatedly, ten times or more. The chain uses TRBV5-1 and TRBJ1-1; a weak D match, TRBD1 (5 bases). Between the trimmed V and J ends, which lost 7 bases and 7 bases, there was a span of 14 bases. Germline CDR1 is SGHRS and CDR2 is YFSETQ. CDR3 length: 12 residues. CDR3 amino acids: CASRRKDSEAFF. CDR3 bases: TGCGCCAGCCGAAGAAAAGACAGTGAAGCTTTCTTT. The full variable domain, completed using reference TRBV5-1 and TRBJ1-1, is KAGVTQTPRYLIKTRGQQVTLSCSPISGHRSVSWYQQTPGQGLQFLFEYFSETQRNKGNFPGRFSGRQFSNSRSEMNVSTLELGDSALYLCASRRKDSEAFFGQGTRLTVV.

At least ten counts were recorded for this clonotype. CDR3 DNA sequence: TGTGCCAGCAGCTCCTCCCTGACAGGGGGCGTCGCGAACACCGGGGAGCTGTTTTTT. Its translation: CASSSSLTGGVANTGELFF. The chain links TRBV5-6 to TRBJ2-2; 10 nucleotides line up with TRBD1. The CDR3 contains 19 residues. Per germline, CDR1 SGHDT and CDR2 YYEEEE. Unmatched junction bases numbered 11, after V lost 3 bases and J lost 0 bases. Drawing the rest from reference TRBV5-6 and TRBJ2-2, the complete variable domain is DAGVTQSPTHLIKTRGQQVTLRCSPKSGHDTVSWYQQALGQGPQFIFQYYEEEERQRGNFPDRFSGHQFPNYSSELNVNALLLGDSALYLCASSSSLTGGVANTGELFFGEGSRLTVL.

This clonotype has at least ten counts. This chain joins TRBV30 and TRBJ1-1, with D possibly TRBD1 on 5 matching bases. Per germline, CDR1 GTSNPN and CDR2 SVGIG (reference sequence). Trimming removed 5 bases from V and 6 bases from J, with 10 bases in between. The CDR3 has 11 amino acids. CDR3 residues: CAWGIGAEAFF. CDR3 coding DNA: TGTGCCTGGGGAATAGGGGCTGAAGCTTTCTTT.

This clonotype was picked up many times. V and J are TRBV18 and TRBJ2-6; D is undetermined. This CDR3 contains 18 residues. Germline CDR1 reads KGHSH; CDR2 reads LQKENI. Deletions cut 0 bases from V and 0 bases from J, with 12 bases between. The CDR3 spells CASSPPAGGPSGANVLTF. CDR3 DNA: TGTGCCAGCTCACCACCGGCAGGCGGACCCTCTGGGGCCAACGTCCTGACTTTC.

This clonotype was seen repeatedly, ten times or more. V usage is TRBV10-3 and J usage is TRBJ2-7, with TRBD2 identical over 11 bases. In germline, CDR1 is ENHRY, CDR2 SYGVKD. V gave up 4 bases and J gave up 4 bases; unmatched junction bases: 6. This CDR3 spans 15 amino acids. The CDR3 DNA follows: TGTGCCATCAGTGGGGGACTAGCGGACCTTTACGAGCAGTACTTC. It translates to CAISGGLADLYEQYF.

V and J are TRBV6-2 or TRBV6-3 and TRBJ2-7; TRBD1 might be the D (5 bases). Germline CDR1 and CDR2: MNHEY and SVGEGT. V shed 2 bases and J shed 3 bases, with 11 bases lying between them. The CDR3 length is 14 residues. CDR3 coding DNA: TGTGCCAGCAGTTACGAATGGGGCGGCTACGAGCAGTACTTC. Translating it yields CASSYEWGGYEQYF.

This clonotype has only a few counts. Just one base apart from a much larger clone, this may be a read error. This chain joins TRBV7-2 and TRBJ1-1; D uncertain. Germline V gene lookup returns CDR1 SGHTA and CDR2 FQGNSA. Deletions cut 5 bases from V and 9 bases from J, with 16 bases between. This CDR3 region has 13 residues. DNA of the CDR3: TGTGCCAGCAGCCTTGCGGGCTACACGAAAGCTTTCTTT. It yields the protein CASSLAGYTKAFF.

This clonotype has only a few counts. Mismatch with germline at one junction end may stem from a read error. The CDR3 loop reads CSDRSTDGNEQFF. For the CDR3, the DNA is TGCAGTGATAGATCCACCGACGGCAATGAGCAGTTCTTC. The chain uses TRBV20-1 and TRBJ2-1, with D unclear. The CDR3 is 13 amino acids. Germline assignment: CDR1 DFQATT and CDR2 SNEGSKA (reference sequence).

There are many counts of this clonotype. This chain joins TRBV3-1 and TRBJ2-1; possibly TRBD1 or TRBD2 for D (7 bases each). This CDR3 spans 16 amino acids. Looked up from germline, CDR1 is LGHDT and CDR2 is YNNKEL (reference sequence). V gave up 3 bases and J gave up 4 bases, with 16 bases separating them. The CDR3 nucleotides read TGTGCCAGCAGCCATGACAGGGAGGGCTTTTACAATGAGCAGTTCTTC. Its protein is CASSHDREGFYNEQFF.

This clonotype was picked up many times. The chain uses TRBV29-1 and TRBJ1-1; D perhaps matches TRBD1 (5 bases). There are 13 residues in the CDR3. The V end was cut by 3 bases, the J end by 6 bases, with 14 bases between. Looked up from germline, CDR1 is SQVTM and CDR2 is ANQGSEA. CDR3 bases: TGCAGCGTTGATTTCGGGTTGGGGGCTGAAGCTTTCTTT. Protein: CSVDFGLGAEAFF. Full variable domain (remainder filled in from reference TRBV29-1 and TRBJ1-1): SAVISQKPSRDICQRGTSLTIQCQVDSQVTMMFWYRQQPGQSLTLIATANQGSEATYESGFVIDKFPISRPNLTFSTLTVSNMSPEDSSIYLCSVDFGLGAEAFFGQGTRLTVV.

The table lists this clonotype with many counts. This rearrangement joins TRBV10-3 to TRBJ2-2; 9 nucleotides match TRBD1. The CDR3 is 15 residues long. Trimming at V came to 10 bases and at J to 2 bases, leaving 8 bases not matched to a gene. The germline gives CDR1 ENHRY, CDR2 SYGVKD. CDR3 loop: CATGTGRENTGELFF. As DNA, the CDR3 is TGTGCCACCGGGACAGGGAGGGAAAACACCGGGGAGCTGTTTTTT.

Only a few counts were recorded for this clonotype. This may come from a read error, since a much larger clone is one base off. The CDR3 sequence: CSARPGQQKKIQYF. CDR3 DNA sequence: TGCAGTGCTAGACCGGGACAGCAAAAAAAAATTCAGTACTTC. This sequence joins TRBV20-1 and TRBJ2-4; TRBD1 matches at 7 bases. Germline CDR1 is DFQATT and CDR2 is SNEGSKA (reference sequence). The CDR3 length is 14 residues.

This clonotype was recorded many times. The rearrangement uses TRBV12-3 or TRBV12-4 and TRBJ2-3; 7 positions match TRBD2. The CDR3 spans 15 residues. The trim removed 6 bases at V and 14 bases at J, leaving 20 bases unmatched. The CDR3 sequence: CASRPSGTVPEIPYF. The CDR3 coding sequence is TGTGCCAGCAGGCCGAGCGGGACCGTCCCCGAGATCCCGTATTTT.

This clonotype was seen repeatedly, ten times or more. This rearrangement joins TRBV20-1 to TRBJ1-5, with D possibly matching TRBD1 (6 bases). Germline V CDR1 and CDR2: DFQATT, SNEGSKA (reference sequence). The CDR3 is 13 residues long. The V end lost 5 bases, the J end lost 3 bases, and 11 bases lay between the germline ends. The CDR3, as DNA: TGCAGTGCTTCACAGGGCATCAATCAGCCCCAGCATTTT. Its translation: CSASQGINQPQHF.

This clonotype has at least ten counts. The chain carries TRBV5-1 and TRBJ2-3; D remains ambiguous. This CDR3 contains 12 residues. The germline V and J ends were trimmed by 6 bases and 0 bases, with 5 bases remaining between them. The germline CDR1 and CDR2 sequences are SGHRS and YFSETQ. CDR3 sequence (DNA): TGCGCCAGCAAGGCGAGCACAGATACGCAGTATTTT. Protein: CASKASTDTQYF. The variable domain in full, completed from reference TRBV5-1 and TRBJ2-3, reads KAGVTQTPRYLIKTRGQQVTLSCSPISGHRSVSWYQQTPGQGLQFLFEYFSETQRNKGNFPGRFSGRQFSNSRSEMNVSTLELGDSALYLCASKASTDTQYFGPGTRLTVL.

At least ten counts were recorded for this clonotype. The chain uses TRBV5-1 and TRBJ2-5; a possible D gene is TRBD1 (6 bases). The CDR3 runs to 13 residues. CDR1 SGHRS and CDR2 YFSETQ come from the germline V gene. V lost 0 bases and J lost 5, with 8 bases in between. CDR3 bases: TGCGCCAGCAGCTTGGTTCAGGGGGAGACCCAGTACTTC. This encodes CASSLVQGETQYF.

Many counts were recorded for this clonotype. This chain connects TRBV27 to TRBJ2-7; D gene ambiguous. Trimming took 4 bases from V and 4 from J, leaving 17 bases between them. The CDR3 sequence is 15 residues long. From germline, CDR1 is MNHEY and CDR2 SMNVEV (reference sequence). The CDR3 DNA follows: TGTGCCAGCAGTTACGCTACGCCCACATGGTACGAGCAGTACTTC. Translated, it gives CASSYATPTWYEQYF.

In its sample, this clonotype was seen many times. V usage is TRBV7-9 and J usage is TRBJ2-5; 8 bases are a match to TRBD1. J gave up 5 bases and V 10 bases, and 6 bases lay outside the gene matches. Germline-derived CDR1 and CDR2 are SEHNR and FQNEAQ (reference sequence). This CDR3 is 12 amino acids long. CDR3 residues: CATRRDRETQYF. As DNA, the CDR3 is TGTGCCACCCGCCGGGACAGGGAGACCCAGTACTTC.

This chain's CDR3 is CASSWTANTEAFF. CDR3 DNA sequence: TGTGCCAGCAGCTGGACAGCGAACACTGAAGCTTTCTTT. The chain uses TRBV3-1 and TRBJ1-1, with D possibly TRBD1 on 6 matching bases. The germline CDR1 and CDR2 sequences are LGHDT and YNNKEL (reference sequence). V lost 5 bases and J 1 base, leaving 8 bases between the germline ends. The CDR3 extends over 13 amino acids.

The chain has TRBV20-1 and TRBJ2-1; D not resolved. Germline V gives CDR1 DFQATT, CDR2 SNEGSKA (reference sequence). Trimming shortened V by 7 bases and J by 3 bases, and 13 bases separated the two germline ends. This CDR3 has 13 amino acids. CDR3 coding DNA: TGCAGTGATCCCGGAAAGGTCTACAATGAGCAGTTCTTC. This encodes CSDPGKVYNEQFF.

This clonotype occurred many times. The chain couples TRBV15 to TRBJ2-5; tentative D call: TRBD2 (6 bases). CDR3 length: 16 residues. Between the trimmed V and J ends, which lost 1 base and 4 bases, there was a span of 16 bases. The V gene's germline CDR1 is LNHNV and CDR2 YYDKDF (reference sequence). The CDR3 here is CATSRVRRALGETQYF. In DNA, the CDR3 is TGTGCCACCAGCAGAGTTAGGAGGGCCTTAGGAGAGACCCAGTACTTC.

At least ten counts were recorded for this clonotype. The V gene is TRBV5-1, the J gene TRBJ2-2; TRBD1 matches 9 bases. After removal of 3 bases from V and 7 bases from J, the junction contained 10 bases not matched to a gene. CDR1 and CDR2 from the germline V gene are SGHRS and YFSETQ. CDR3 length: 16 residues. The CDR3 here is CASSSTHRGLNGELFF. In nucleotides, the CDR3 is TGCGCCAGCAGCTCAACTCACAGGGGGCTGAACGGGGAGCTGTTTTTT.

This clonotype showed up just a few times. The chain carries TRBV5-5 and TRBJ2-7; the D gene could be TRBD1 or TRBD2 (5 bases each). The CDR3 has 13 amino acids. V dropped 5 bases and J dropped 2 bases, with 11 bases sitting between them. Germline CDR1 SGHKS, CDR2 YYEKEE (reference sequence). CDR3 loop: CASRPPGPYEQYF. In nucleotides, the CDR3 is TGTGCCAGCAGGCCCCCGGGACCCTACGAGCAGTACTTC.